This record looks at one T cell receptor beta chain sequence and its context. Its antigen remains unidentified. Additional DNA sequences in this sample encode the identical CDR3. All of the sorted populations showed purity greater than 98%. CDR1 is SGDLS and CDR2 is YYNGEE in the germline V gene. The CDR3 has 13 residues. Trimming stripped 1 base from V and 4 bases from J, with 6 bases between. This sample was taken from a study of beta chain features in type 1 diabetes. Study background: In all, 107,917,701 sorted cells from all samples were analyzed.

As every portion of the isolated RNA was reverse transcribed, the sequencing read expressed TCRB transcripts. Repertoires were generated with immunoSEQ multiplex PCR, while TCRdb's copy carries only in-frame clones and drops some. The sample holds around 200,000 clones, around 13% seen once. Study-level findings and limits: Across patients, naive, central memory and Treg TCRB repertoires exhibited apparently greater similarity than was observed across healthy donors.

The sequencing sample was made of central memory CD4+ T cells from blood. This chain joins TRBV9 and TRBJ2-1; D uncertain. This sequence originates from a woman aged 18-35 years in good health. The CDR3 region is CASSVNSYNEQFF. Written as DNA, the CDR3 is TGTGCCAGCAGCGTAAACAGTTACAATGAGCAGTTCTTC. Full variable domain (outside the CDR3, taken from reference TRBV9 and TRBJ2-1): DSGVTQTPKHLITATGQRVTLRCSPRSGDLSVYWYQQSLDQGLQFLIQYYNGEERAKGNILERFSAQQFPDLHSELNLSSLELGDSALYFCASSVNSYNEQFFGPGTRLTVL.